This T cell receptor beta chain was documented in a study of memory CD4+ T cells and cytomegalovirus serostatus. Study summary: Donors were healthy Belgian adults, under ten CMV seropositive and under 30 seronegative.

Single viable CD3+CD4+CD8-CD45RO+ cells were sorted as the memory CD4+ T cells. From germline, CDR1 is KGHSH and CDR2 LQKENI. The germline V and J ends were trimmed by 0 bases and 1 base, with 9 bases remaining between them. This CDR3 has 15 amino acids. How the authors handled the data: After removing out-of-frame reads, 2 million to 2.5 million distinct TCRbeta sequences remained. The data were produced by immunoSEQ multiplex PCR, yet TCRdb's version contains in-frame clones alone and is incomplete. V, J and clone size reflect that table, while D and trimming were determined from the DNA. Of under 50,000 clones in the sample, around four fifths were seen once. Broader study findings: CD4+ memory repertoires contained about two fifths of the roughly 160 reported CMV TCRbeta sequences.

Note on this clone: What it binds is unknown.

The sequence came from an adult in good health and CMV-seropositive. V gene TRBV18 combines with J gene TRBJ1-1; no clear D gene. Sequenced material: memory CD4+ T cells from blood. CDR3 protein: CASSPPSGENTEAFF. CDR3 DNA: TGTGCCAGCTCACCACCGAGCGGGGAGAACACTGAAGCTTTCTTT.